A single sample is the source of the 11 T cell receptor beta chains below, sequenced in a study of cytomegalovirus exposure and HLA in healthy donors. PCR was performed using 60 Vbeta and 13 Jbeta primers. Only in-frame clones appear in the TCRdb table, and some are missing; sequencing was by immunoSEQ multiplex PCR. This table has under 150,000 clones, around 81% appearing once. Sequenced: PBMCs. These receptors all stem from a man between 18 and 29 years old in good health and CMV-seronegative.

This chain uses TRBV6-5 with TRBJ2-7; 11 bases match TRBD2. The CDR3 extends over 13 amino acids. Unmatched junction bases numbered 0, after V lost 5 bases and J lost 3 bases. CDR1 and CDR2 from the germline V gene are MNHEY and SVGAGI. The CDR3 region is CASSGTSGYEQYF. The CDR3, as DNA: TGTGCCAGCAGTGGGACTAGCGGCTACGAGCAGTACTTC.

The rearrangement links TRBV7-9 to TRBJ1-4; TRBD1 aligns across 7 bases. The germline V gene has CDR1 SEHNR and CDR2 FQNEAQ (reference sequence). This CDR3 is 15 amino acids long. V lost 6 bases and J lost 7; bases outside the gene matches: 11. CDR3 loop: CASRPGTAITEKLFF. CDR3 coding DNA: TGTGCCAGCAGACCCGGGACAGCTATTACTGAAAAACTGTTTTTT.

The V and J genes are TRBV30 and TRBJ2-1; 9 bases fit TRBD1. The CDR3 is 13 residues long. Germline CDR1 is GTSNPN and CDR2 is SVGIG (reference sequence). V gave up 6 bases and J gave up 8 bases; unmatched junction bases: 8. The CDR3 bases are TGTGCCTGCAACATGGGACAGGGCTATGAGCAGTTCTTC. Translated, it gives CACNMGQGYEQFF.

As DNA, the CDR3 is TGTGCCAGCAGCCAAACCAACAGGGGAGAAACAGATACGCAGTATTTT. Protein product: CASSQTNRGETDTQYF. This sequence joins TRBV4-2 and TRBJ2-3, with TRBD1 matching over 7 bases. CDR3 size: 16 residues. Germline trimming cut 2 bases from V and 3 bases from J; bases unmatched to any gene: 8. CDR1 is LGHNA, CDR2 YNFKEQ, per germline.

This clone was seen more than once but under ten times. This chain uses TRBV2 with TRBJ1-2; 7 nucleotides match TRBD1. The germline V gene encodes CDR1 SNHLY and CDR2 FYNNEI. V lost 6 bases and J lost 6; bases outside the gene matches: 7. The CDR3 has 13 residues. Here the CDR3 reads CASRTTGWDGYTF. Written as DNA, the CDR3 is TGTGCCAGCAGGACGACAGGGTGGGATGGCTACACCTTC.

This clone was observed a handful of times. The V and J genes are TRBV9 and TRBJ1-5; D is unclear. The germline V and J ends were trimmed by 0 bases and 2 bases, with 6 bases remaining between them. This CDR3 spans 14 amino acids. Germline V gene lookup returns CDR1 SGDLS and CDR2 YYNGEE. CDR3 amino acids: CASSVDSGNQPQHF. The DNA for the CDR3 is TGTGCCAGCAGCGTAGATAGTGGCAATCAGCCCCAGCATTTT.

CDR3 residues: CASSPQGDRNQPQHF. The DNA for the CDR3 is TGTGCCAGCAGCCCTCAGGGGGATCGCAATCAGCCCCAGCATTTT. The chain employs TRBV7-9 and TRBJ1-5; 7 positions match TRBD1. V shed 5 bases and J 2 bases; nucleotides not matched to a gene: 6. This CDR3 comprises 15 residues. Germline V gene data show CDR1 as SEHNR and CDR2 as FQNEAQ (reference sequence).

This clone turned up a few times. This chain links TRBV19 with TRBJ1-3; D perhaps matches TRBD1 (6 bases). Trimming took off 4 bases at V and 0 bases at J, with 10 bases between the two ends. This CDR3 comprises 15 residues. Germline lookup yields CDR1 LNHDA and CDR2 SQIVND (reference sequence). The CDR3 DNA sequence: TGTGCCAGTAGTACCACAGGGCGCTCTGGAAACACCATATATTTT. Amino acid sequence: CASSTTGRSGNTIYF.

The V gene is TRBV5-1, the J gene TRBJ2-5, with 10 bases lining up with TRBD2. The CDR3 has 15 amino acids. The germline V gene has CDR1 SGHRS and CDR2 YFSETQ. With V trimmed by 4 bases and J by 11 bases, 14 bases remained unmatched. The CDR3 DNA sequence: TGCGCCAGCAGCACCCAGGGGGTGCTAGCGGGGGAACAGTACTTC. Its protein product is CASSTQGVLAGEQYF.

This clone was found a few times. CDR3 coding DNA: TGTGCCAGCAGCTTAGCAATTACGGGACAACGAGACAATCAGCCCCAGCATTTT. This encodes CASSLAITGQRDNQPQHF. The chain joins TRBV7-6 to TRBJ1-5; D may be TRBD1 (6 bases). The V gene lost 0 bases and the J gene lost 3 bases, with 18 bases spanning the gap. The germline gives CDR1 SGHVS, CDR2 FNYEAQ. This CDR3 has 18 amino acids.

V is TRBV7-9 and J is TRBJ1-4; D is undetermined. This CDR3 spans 19 amino acids. CDR1 and CDR2 from the germline V gene are SEHNR and FQNEAQ (reference sequence). V was shortened by 1 base and J by 2 bases, with 20 bases between the two germline ends. DNA of the CDR3: TGTGCCAGCAGCTTAGTCCTCCGAGGAGGGTTTGCGACTAATGAAAAACTGTTTTTT. This translates into CASSLVLRGGFATNEKLFF.